These 20 T cell receptor beta chains originate from one sample sequenced in a study of PD-1 blockade in classical Hodgkin lymphoma. This table comes from immunoSEQ multiplex PCR, and its TCRdb copy is limited to in-frame clones, with some not included. This sample has tens of thousands of clones, with around 90% found just once. Time point of the sample: newly diagnosed, previously untreated cHL patient sample. Researchers report purifying CD4+ T cells from thawed PBMCs by magnetic negative selection. Material for sequencing was CD4+ T cells from blood. These receptors came from a human donor with classical Hodgkin lymphoma.

CDR3 sequence reads: CASSQDAGMNEKLFF. CDR3 nucleotide sequence: TGTGCCAGCAGCCAAGATGCAGGGATGAATGAAAAACTGTTTTTT. This chain uses TRBV4-2 with TRBJ1-4; tentatively, D is TRBD1 (5 bases). The CDR3 sequence is 15 residues long. The V gene's germline CDR1 is LGHNA and CDR2 YNFKEQ. V was clipped by 0 bases and J by 5 bases, with 10 bases between them.

The chain couples TRBV27 to TRBJ2-5; TRBD2 agrees at 9 bases. Germline CDR1 MNHEY, CDR2 SMNVEV (reference sequence). V lost 2 bases to trimming and J lost 5 bases; unmatched junction nucleotides: 12. The CDR3 length is 17 residues. CDR3 in amino acids: CASSLIRGSGSPETQYF. CDR3 sequence (DNA): TGTGCCAGCAGTTTAATTAGGGGTAGCGGGAGTCCGGAGACCCAGTACTTC.

This clone showed up just once. The V call is TRBV6-1, the J call TRBJ2-7; D gene unclear. Germline-derived CDR1 and CDR2 are MNHNS and SASEGT. The CDR3 has 12 residues. V lost 8 bases and J 4 bases, leaving 12 bases between the germline ends. The CDR3 coding sequence is TGTGCCAGCGGCGAAGCTACTTACGAGCAGTACGTC. The encoded protein is CASGEATYEQYV.

The chain is built from TRBV2 and TRBJ2-5; D not certain. With 2 bases removed from V and 0 bases from J, the gap between germline ends came to 1 base. The CDR3 totals 12 residues. Looked up from germline, CDR1 is SNHLY and CDR2 is FYNNEI. CDR3 sequence: CASSENQETQYF. CDR3 nucleotides: TGTGCCAGCAGTGAAAACCAAGAGACCCAGTACTTC.

V gene TRBV5-1 combines with J gene TRBJ1-1; D is possibly TRBD1 (5 bases). V was shortened by 0 bases and J by 0 bases, with 12 bases between the two germline ends. Germline CDR1 SGHRS, CDR2 YFSETQ. CDR3 length equals 16 residues. CDR3 in DNA: TGCGCCAGCAGCTTGGAAGACGGGGGTTTGAACACTGAAGCTTTCTTT. This codes for CASSLEDGGLNTEAFF.

The V gene is TRBV4-1, the J gene TRBJ2-1, with a tentative D call TRBD2 (5 bases). Trimming removed 8 bases at V and 0 bases at J, with 11 bases between. CDR3 size: 14 residues. CDR1 and CDR2 (germline): MGHRA, YSYEKL. CDR3 DNA sequence: TGCGCCAGCGTTGGCGGGCGCTCCTACAATGAGCAGTTCTTC. Its protein product is CASVGGRSYNEQFF.

This chain connects TRBV7-6 to TRBJ2-1, with TRBD2 identical over 10 bases. The CDR3 runs 17 residues. Germline values: CDR1 SGHVS, CDR2 FNYEAQ. V lost 5 bases to trimming and J lost 8 bases; unmatched junction nucleotides: 15. In DNA, the CDR3 is TGTGCCAGCAGCCCCGGTCTAGCGGGAGACCCCCCCCATGAGCAGTTCTTC. Translating gives CASSPGLAGDPPHEQFF.

This clone was counted once. V usage is TRBV5-4 and J usage is TRBJ2-3, with D perhaps matching TRBD1 or TRBD2 (6 bases each). Germline V gene lookup returns CDR1 SGHNT and CDR2 YYREEE (reference sequence). Trimming took 0 bases from V and 6 from J, leaving 11 bases between them. The CDR3 loop spans 14 amino acids. CDR3 DNA: TGTGCCAGCAGCTTGGCGGGGGCGCCGGATACGCAGTATTTT. Translated, it gives CASSLAGAPDTQYF.

The rearrangement joins TRBV7-9 to TRBJ2-1; D is undetermined. Looked up from germline, CDR1 is SEHNR and CDR2 is FQNEAQ (reference sequence). This CDR3 comprises 14 residues. The V gene lost 5 bases and the J gene lost 4 bases, with 12 bases spanning the gap. The CDR3 loop reads CASSPDWPYNEQFF. DNA of the CDR3: TGTGCCAGCAGCCCCGACTGGCCATACAATGAGCAGTTCTTC.

V is TRBV9 and J is TRBJ2-1; D is unclear. This CDR3 spans 15 amino acids. Germline lookup yields CDR1 SGDLS and CDR2 YYNGEE. V was clipped by 0 bases and J by 2 bases, with 9 bases between them. The CDR3 loop reads CASSVEGAPYNEQFF. CDR3 nucleotide sequence: TGTGCCAGCAGCGTAGAAGGTGCGCCCTACAATGAGCAGTTCTTC.

This chain connects TRBV5-1 to TRBJ1-1; no firm D call. Germline lookup yields CDR1 SGHRS and CDR2 YFSETQ. The CDR3 is made up of 13 amino acids. V was cut by 4 bases and J by 2 bases, with 9 bases left in between. The CDR3 here is CASSKTPNTEAFF. The CDR3 DNA sequence: TGCGCCAGCAGCAAGACACCAAACACTGAAGCTTTCTTT.

With respect to this clone: This specimen includes other DNA sequences encoding the same CDR3. The chain links TRBV11-3 to TRBJ1-1, with D maybe TRBD1 (6 bases). Germline-derived CDR1 and CDR2 are SGHNT and YENEEA. The CDR3 is 16 residues long. Trimming took 0 bases from V and 1 from J, leaving 12 bases between them. CDR3 region: CASSLDGRGGNTEAFF. The CDR3, as DNA: TGTGCCAGCAGCTTAGACGGCCGAGGGGGGAACACTGAAGCTTTCTTT.

Written as DNA, the CDR3 is TGTGCCAGCAGTGAGCGGGGCCAAGAGACCCAGTACTTC. Translated: CASSERGQETQYF. The chain employs TRBV2 and TRBJ2-5, with D maybe TRBD2 (6 bases). Trimming took 3 bases from V and 1 from J, leaving 6 bases between them. The CDR3 sequence is 13 residues long. Per the germline V gene, CDR1 is SNHLY and CDR2 is FYNNEI.

This clone has just one count. This rearrangement joins TRBV7-2 to TRBJ1-2; D is undetermined. This CDR3 is built from 13 residues. V lost 5 bases to trimming and J lost 1 base, with 8 bases between them. Germline V gene data show CDR1 as SGHTA and CDR2 as FQGNSA. For the CDR3, the DNA is TGTGCCAGCAGCCGGGTGGGTAACTATGGCTACACCTTC. It codes for CASSRVGNYGYTF. The full variable domain, completed using reference TRBV7-2 and TRBJ1-2, is GAGVSQSPSNKVTEKGKDVELRCDPISGHTALYWYRQSLGQGLEFLIYFQGNSAPDKSGLPSDRFSAERTGGSVSTLTIQRTQQEDSAVYLCASSRVGNYGYTFGSGTRLTVV.

The rearrangement joins TRBV5-4 to TRBJ2-7; no definite D call. Deletions cut 1 base from V and 2 bases from J, with 4 bases between. The CDR3 extends over 12 amino acids. Germline CDR1 reads SGHNT; CDR2 reads YYREEE (reference sequence). CDR3: CASSLRAYEQYF. Here the CDR3 DNA reads TGTGCCAGCAGCTTGAGGGCCTACGAGCAGTACTTC.

The sample holds one count of this clone. The J gene is TRBJ1-2, the V gene TRBV12-5; 12 positions match TRBD1. The CDR3 totals 14 residues. Trimming at V came to 8 bases and at J to 6 bases, leaving 7 bases not matched to a gene. Germline-derived CDR1 and CDR2 are LGHNT and FRNRAP. As DNA, the CDR3 is TGTGCTAGTCCAAAAGGGACAGGGGGCGATGGCTACACCTTC. The encoded protein is CASPKGTGGDGYTF.

The chain uses TRBV6-1 and TRBJ1-2; maybe TRBD1 (6 bases). The germline gives CDR1 MNHNS, CDR2 SASEGT. This CDR3 is 13 amino acids long. Trimming shortened V by 7 bases and J by 6 bases, and 15 bases separated the two germline ends. The CDR3 DNA sequence: TGTGCCAGCACCATCACAGGGTTAGATGGCTACACCTTC. Amino acids: CASTITGLDGYTF.

The V and J genes are TRBV5-4 and TRBJ2-1; TRBD2 might be the D (5 bases). The ends were cut back, 5 bases at V and 0 bases at J, with 15 bases in the middle. CDR1 SGHNT and CDR2 YYREEE come from the germline V gene (reference sequence). The CDR3 covers 16 residues. The CDR3 sequence: CASRPSGDSSYNEQFF. The DNA of the CDR3 is TGTGCCAGCAGACCGTCCGGGGATAGCTCCTACAATGAGCAGTTCTTC.

The genes are TRBV18 and TRBJ2-5; 11 bases line up with TRBD1. The CDR3 is 14 amino acids. J gave up 5 bases and V 6 bases, and 5 bases lay outside the gene matches. CDR1 is KGHSH, CDR2 LQKENI, per germline. CDR3 DNA sequence: TGTGCCAGCTCGTGGACAGGGGGCAGGGAGACCCAGTACTTC. Translated: CASSWTGGRETQYF.

This clone has a handful of counts. The rearrangement links TRBV1 to TRBJ1-2; whether TRBD1, the table's D call, matches the DNA was not checked. TRBV1 is given as a pseudogene. The CDR3 is 17 amino acids. The chain's CDR3 is CTSSQDCPGVPDDGYTF. DNA for the CDR3: TGCACCAGCAGCCAAGATTGCCCAGGGGTCCCCGACGATGGCTACACCTTC.